Listed here are 8 T cell receptor beta chains from one sample, sequenced in a study of cytomegalovirus exposure and HLA in healthy donors. It was with 60 Vbeta and 13 Jbeta primers that the PCR ran. Sequenced by immunoSEQ multiplex PCR; TCRdb stores in-frame clones only, minus some. The repertoire has under 200,000 clones, about 79% of them found once; the top ten carry 0.7% to 0.85%. The source material was PBMCs. These receptors originate from a female donor in good health and CMV-seronegative.

V is TRBV25-1 and J is TRBJ1-2, with 7 bases identical to TRBD1. Trimming at V came to 4 bases and at J to 5 bases, leaving 4 bases not matched to a gene. This CDR3 is built from 13 residues. Per germline, CDR1 MGHDK and CDR2 SYGVNS. The DNA of the CDR3 is TGTGCCAGCAGTGGACAGGGAGTGTATGGCTACACCTTC. It yields the protein CASSGQGVYGYTF.

There are a few counts of this clone. The chain employs TRBV4-2 and TRBJ2-3, with 10 bases that match TRBD2. Germline loops: CDR1 LGHNA, CDR2 YNFKEQ. J lost 7 bases, V lost 0 bases, and 10 bases had no gene match. This CDR3 comprises 17 residues. The CDR3 sequence: CASSQDRASGGSHTQYF. The CDR3 nucleotides are TGTGCCAGCAGCCAAGATCGGGCTAGCGGGGGTTCGCATACGCAGTATTTT.

This clone was seen just once. The chain has TRBV6-5 and TRBJ1-1; D is unclear. Trimming left V 10 bases short and J 1 base short, with 10 bases between. The CDR3 loop spans 12 amino acids. CDR1 and CDR2 (germline): MNHEY, SVGAGI. CDR3 in amino acids: CATKRGNTEAFF. The CDR3, as DNA: TGTGCCACCAAAAGAGGGAACACTGAAGCTTTCTTT.

This clone has a handful of counts. V gene TRBV5-1 combines with J gene TRBJ1-2; 10 bases map to TRBD1. There are 14 residues in the CDR3. Germline V gives CDR1 SGHRS, CDR2 YFSETQ. V shed 7 bases, J shed 5 bases, and the junction held 8 bases outside the gene matches. This CDR3 reads CASPLRDRGYGYTF. In DNA, the CDR3 is TGCGCCAGCCCCCTGCGGGACAGGGGATATGGCTACACCTTC.

V is TRBV15 and J is TRBJ2-1; tentatively, D is TRBD2 (6 bases). The length of the CDR3 is 15 residues. The germline CDR1 and CDR2 sequences are LNHNV and YYDKDF (reference sequence). Deletions cut 5 bases from V and 4 bases from J, with 15 bases between. CDR3 residues: CATSEGTGEYNEQFF. CDR3 DNA: TGTGCCACCAGCGAGGGGACGGGGGAATACAATGAGCAGTTCTTC. Using reference TRBV15 and TRBJ2-1 for the parts outside the CDR3, the full variable domain is DAMVIQNPRYQVTQFGKPVTLSCSQTLNHNVMYWYQQKSSQAPKLLFHYYDKDFNNEADTPDNFQSRRPNTSFCFLDIRSPGLGDTAMYLCATSEGTGEYNEQFFGPGTRLTVL.

The chain recombines TRBV10-3 with TRBJ1-2; a possible D gene is TRBD1 (6 bases). The CDR3 runs 12 residues. Between the trimmed V and J ends, which lost 5 bases and 8 bases, there was a span of 12 bases. Germline loops: CDR1 ENHRY, CDR2 SYGVKD. The CDR3: CAISSGGGGYTF. The CDR3, as DNA: TGTGCCATCAGTTCGGGGGGGGGCGGCTACACCTTC.

The genes are TRBV5-1 and TRBJ1-2, with 11 bases matching TRBD1. The V and J ends lost 4 bases and 6 bases, in that order; junction bases with no gene match: 5. Germline lookup yields CDR1 SGHRS and CDR2 YFSETQ. The CDR3 consists of 14 residues. The CDR3: CASSPRDRGDGYTF. The CDR3 DNA follows: TGCGCCAGCAGCCCCCGGGACAGGGGGGATGGCTACACCTTC.

The J gene is TRBJ1-1, the V gene TRBV4-1; no reliable D call. Germline CDR1 MGHRA, CDR2 YSYEKL. The CDR3 has 15 amino acids. The germline V and J ends were trimmed by 2 bases and 1 base, with 11 bases remaining between them. In nucleotides, the CDR3 is TGCGCCAGCAGCCAAACAGATTCTCAGAACACTGAAGCTTTCTTT. Its translation is CASSQTDSQNTEAFF.